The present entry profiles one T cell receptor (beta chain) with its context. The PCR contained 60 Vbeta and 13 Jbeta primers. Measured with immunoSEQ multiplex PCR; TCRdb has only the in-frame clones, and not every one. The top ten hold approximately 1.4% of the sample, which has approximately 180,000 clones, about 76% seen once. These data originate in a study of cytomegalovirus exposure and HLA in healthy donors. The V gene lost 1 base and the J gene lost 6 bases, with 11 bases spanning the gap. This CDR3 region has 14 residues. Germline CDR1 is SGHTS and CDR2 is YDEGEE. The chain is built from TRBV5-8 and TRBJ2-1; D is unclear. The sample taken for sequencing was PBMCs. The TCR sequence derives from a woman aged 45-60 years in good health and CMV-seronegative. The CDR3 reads CASSLIRPSNEQFF. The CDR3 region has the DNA TGTGCCAGCAGCTTGATCCGGCCTAGCAATGAGCAGTTCTTC.